This T cell receptor beta chain was identified during a study of shared clonotypes between healthy human individuals. Germline V gene data show CDR1 as MDHEN and CDR2 as SYDVKM. V was clipped by 5 bases and J by 6 bases; unmatched bases: 10. This CDR3 has 15 residues. Only in-frame clones appear in the TCRdb table, and some are missing; sequencing was by immunoSEQ multiplex PCR. This repertoire shows over 1.4 million clones, roughly 95% found once; its top ten account for about 1%. The genes are TRBV28 and TRBJ2-1; 7 bases are a match to TRBD2. The clonotype was recovered from a man aged 30 to 45 in good health. Material for sequencing was naive CD4+ T cells sorted from blood. Subset here: CD45RA+ positively selected. As DNA, the CDR3 is TGTGCCAGCAGTCCCTCCGGCGGGAGAATCAATGAGCAGTTCTTC. Residues: CASSPSGGRINEQFF.